Sequencing of this TCR beta chain was carried out in a study of early T cells in non-severe SARS-CoV-2 infection. Study details: With bulk RNA from unsorted whole blood as input, sequencing yielded unpaired chains.

General study findings and limits: In VDJdb matching, anti-spike CD8 responses were favored while private and CD4 specificities went missing.

This clonotype has a count of ten or more. Antigen: not known. Germline values: CDR1 SQVTM, CDR2 ANQGSEA. This CDR3 is 13 amino acids long. Between the trimmed V and J ends, which lost 6 bases and 4 bases, there was a span of 15 bases. Unique molecular identifiers were attached to individual cDNA molecules. In TCRdb, the 5' RACE reads were re-called with MiXCR into one record per CDR3 protein. The sample lists approximately 28,000 distinct CDR3 sequences; approximately 6.6% were seen once. This TCR was sampled from an adult who was a healthcare worker with PCR-confirmed SARS-CoV-2 infection or an uninfected control (not recorded which). Sequenced material: whole blood, taken at baseline. The V call is TRBV29-1, the J call TRBJ1-2; D possibly corresponds to TRBD1 (6 bases). This CDR3 is CSVVTGRGYGYTF. Here the CDR3 DNA reads TGCAGCGTGGTGACGGGCAGGGGCTATGGCTACACCTTC.